This T cell receptor (beta chain) was profiled in a study of cytomegalovirus exposure and HLA in healthy donors. Whole-study context: Approximately 85 million unique TCRs from HLA-typed donors made up an early data release.

The CDR3 covers 13 residues. Germline CDR1 and CDR2: SGDLS and YYNGEE. The V and J ends lost 0 bases and 0 bases respectively, with 3 bases between them. Broader study findings: In vitro data verified a few CMV-associated chains as specific for CMV antigens. The productive fraction for most TCR beta V segments was about 90% or about 30% in an earlier analysis. Presence/absence analyses took donor sequencing depth as roughly uniform.

The PCR employed 60 Vbeta primers together with 13 Jbeta primers. Sequenced by immunoSEQ multiplex PCR; TCRdb stores in-frame clones only, minus some. The top ten clones hold under 2.5% of a sample with some 130,000 clones, more than 70% of them seen once. A note on this clone: What it binds is unknown.

This chain joins TRBV9 and TRBJ2-5; no clear D. Specimen: PBMCs. This sequence was found in a man aged 25-45 years in good health and CMV-seronegative. In DNA form, the CDR3 reads TGTGCCAGCAGCGTAGCCAACCAAGAGACCCAGTACTTC. The encoded protein is CASSVANQETQYF. Based on the CDR3 plus reference TRBV9 and TRBJ2-5, the full variable domain is DSGVTQTPKHLITATGQRVTLRCSPRSGDLSVYWYQQSLDQGLQFLIQYYNGEERAKGNILERFSAQQFPDLHSELNLSSLELGDSALYFCASSVANQETQYFGPGTRLLVL.